One TCR beta chain is described in this entry. Its antigen is not identified. Looked up from germline, CDR1 is MNHNY and CDR2 is SVGAGI (reference sequence). The CDR3 runs to 15 residues. V lost 5 bases and J lost 4; bases outside the gene matches: 6. These data belong to a study of beta chain features in type 1 diabetes. The study, taken as a whole, reports: Patients showed naive, central memory and Treg TCRB repertoires that appeared more similar than those of healthy donors. Any HLA effect on TCRB rearrangement was left unresolved by small sub-analyses. TCRB CDR3s from Type 1 diabetes patients were moderately but significantly shorter in all four CD4+ subsets.

Sequencing targeted expressed TCRB transcripts, as all isolated RNA had been reverse transcribed. Libraries were prepared by immunoSEQ multiplex PCR; TCRdb keeps only in-frame clonotypes and omits some of them. The sample has about 150,000 clones, roughly 8% seen once; the top ten hold around 0.5%. Using CD45RO/CCR7/CD25/CD127/CD95/CD27, CD4+ naive, central memory, regulatory and stem cell-like memory cells were sorted. The origin of this receptor is a man in his late teens or twenties with type 1 diabetes. This chain joins TRBV6-6 and TRBJ2-1, with TRBD1 matching over 9 bases. Material for sequencing was central memory CD4+ T cells from blood. The DNA for the CDR3 is TGTGCCAGCAGTCAACAGGGGGCGGCTTACAATGAGCAGTTCTTC. Residues: CASSQQGAAYNEQFF.